The TCR beta chain described here comes from a study of glioma-infiltrating T cells after dendritic cell vaccination. The CDR3 totals 14 residues. Germline assignment: CDR1 KGHSH and CDR2 LQKENI. V lost 2 bases and J 1 base, leaving 8 bases between the germline ends. Findings of the study overall: Patients with more pretreatment TILs had longer time to progression and survival.

Sequencing was performed with immunoSEQ multiplex PCR; in TCRdb, only in-frame clones are kept and a portion is missing. In the table there are tens of thousands of clones, approximately 80% of which are singletons. As regards this clone: Its antigen is unknown.

The chain recombines TRBV18 with TRBJ1-1; perhaps TRBD1 as D (6 bases). The sequence was obtained from a human donor with glioblastoma. Sequencing was performed on blood, taken before dendritic cell vaccination. The CDR3 is CASSPGTTNTEAFF. CDR3 bases: TGTGCCAGCTCACCAGGGACAACGAACACTGAAGCTTTCTTT. Full variable domain (remainder filled in from reference TRBV18 and TRBJ1-1): NAGVMQNPRHLVRRRGQEARLRCSPMKGHSHVYWYRQLPEEGLKFMVYLQKENIIDESGMPKERFSAEFPKEGPSILRIQQVVRGDSAAYFCASSPGTTNTEAFFGQGTRLTVV.